The 26 T cell receptor beta chains below come from one sample, sequenced in a study of human T cells and chemical hapten exposure. Time point noted: pre-sensitization, week 0. This sample's treatment: therapeutic diphenylcyclopropenone sensitization with weekly scalp DPC. From the RACE reads, TCRdb called clonotypes with MiXCR, one entry per CDR3 protein. This table has 250,000 or so distinct CDR3 sequences, approximately 7.5% appearing once. Sequencing used whole blood, obtained in connection with sensitization to the hapten diphenylcyclopropenone (DPC). The receptor set was obtained from a man between 18 and 29 years old with alopecia areata. Some clones in this sample may be carry-over from other donors' samples.

This clonotype has only a few counts. CDR3 coding DNA: TGTGCCAGCAGCTTAGCTAGCGGGGGGGCCTGGAATGAGCAGTTCTTC. As protein: CASSLASGGAWNEQFF. The chain links TRBV7-2 to TRBJ2-1; TRBD2 agrees at 11 bases. The V segment lost 0 bases and the J segment 7 bases; nucleotides outside the gene matches: 5. CDR1 is SGHTA, CDR2 FQGNSA, per germline. The CDR3 totals 16 residues.

The chain has TRBV5-1 and TRBJ2-7; D tentatively fits TRBD1 or TRBD2 (5 bases each). V lost 5 bases, J lost 3 bases, and 12 bases lay in between. This CDR3 contains 13 residues. The germline CDR1 and CDR2 sequences are SGHRS and YFSETQ. In nucleotides, the CDR3 is TGCGCCAGCAGTCGGGACGGTCACTACGAGCAGTACTTC. As protein: CASSRDGHYEQYF.

The rearrangement links TRBV9 to TRBJ2-3; 10 bases are shared with TRBD1. V lost 6 bases to trimming and J lost 4 bases; unmatched junction nucleotides: 8. CDR1 SGDLS and CDR2 YYNGEE come from the germline V gene. The CDR3 is made up of 15 amino acids. CDR3 in amino acids: CASNEPGQGSDTQYF. The CDR3 region has the DNA TGTGCCAGCAACGAACCGGGACAGGGGTCAGATACGCAGTATTTT. Combining the CDR3 with reference TRBV9 and TRBJ2-3 gives the whole variable domain DSGVTQTPKHLITATGQRVTLRCSPRSGDLSVYWYQQSLDQGLQFLIQYYNGEERAKGNILERFSAQQFPDLHSELNLSSLELGDSALYFCASNEPGQGSDTQYFGPGTRLTVL.

This clonotype was seen ten or more times. The chain joins TRBV20-1 to TRBJ1-5; 11 nucleotides match TRBD1. Looked up from germline, CDR1 is DFQATT and CDR2 is SNEGSKA (reference sequence). CDR3 length: 17 residues. V lost 6 bases, J lost 0 bases, and 10 bases stayed unmatched. The CDR3 protein is CSAAGTGGSYSNQPQHF. CDR3 DNA: TGCAGTGCGGCCGGGACAGGGGGAAGTTATAGCAATCAGCCCCAGCATTTT.

The rearrangement links TRBV20-1 to TRBJ1-2; D not certain. This CDR3 is built from 13 residues. Trimming shortened V by 3 bases and J by 1 base, and 9 bases separated the two germline ends. Per the germline V gene, CDR1 is DFQATT and CDR2 is SNEGSKA (reference sequence). CDR3 DNA: TGCAGTGCTAGCCTACAGTTTAACTATGGCTACACCTTC. It yields the protein CSASLQFNYGYTF.

In this sample, this clonotype turned up a few times. The rearrangement joins TRBV3-1 to TRBJ1-5; TRBD1 matches at 7 bases. The CDR3 length is 14 residues. The ends lost 3 bases at V and 7 bases at J; junction bases unmatched: 6. Germline V lookup: CDR1 LGHDT, CDR2 YNNKEL (reference sequence). This CDR3 is CASSQSNRGQPQHF. CDR3 sequence (DNA): TGTGCCAGCAGCCAGAGTAACAGGGGACAGCCCCAGCATTTT. Using reference TRBV3-1 and TRBJ1-5 for the parts outside the CDR3, the full variable domain is DTAVSQTPKYLVTQMGNDKSIKCEQNLGHDTMYWYKQDSKKFLKIMFSYNNKELIINETVPNRFSPKSPDKAHLNLHINSLELGDSAVYFCASSQSNRGQPQHFGDGTRLSIL.

This clonotype was detected only a few times. The chain links TRBV9 to TRBJ2-4; 11 bases align to TRBD2. CDR3 length: 16 residues. With 0 bases clipped from V and 4 bases from J, the junction kept 3 bases outside the gene matches. CDR1 SGDLS and CDR2 YYNGEE come from the germline V gene. The CDR3 protein is CASSVGLAGGKNIQYF. In DNA, the CDR3 is TGTGCCAGCAGCGTAGGGCTAGCGGGGGGAAAAAACATTCAGTACTTC. Combining the CDR3 with reference TRBV9 and TRBJ2-4 gives the whole variable domain DSGVTQTPKHLITATGQRVTLRCSPRSGDLSVYWYQQSLDQGLQFLIQYYNGEERAKGNILERFSAQQFPDLHSELNLSSLELGDSALYFCASSVGLAGGKNIQYFGAGTRLSVL.

A few counts support this clonotype. The CDR3 nucleotides read TGTGCCAGCAGCTTCCACAGGGGACAGAATTCACCCCTCCACTTT. Translating gives CASSFHRGQNSPLHF. The chain combines TRBV7-3 with TRBJ1-6; 7 nucleotides align to TRBD1. J was trimmed by 7 bases and V by 3 bases; bases with no gene match: 6. In germline, CDR1 is SGHTA, CDR2 FQGTGA. This CDR3 comprises 15 residues.

The V gene is TRBV11-2, the J gene TRBJ2-3, with D perhaps assigned TRBD1 or TRBD2 (5 bases each). Germline V CDR1 and CDR2: SGHAT, FQNNGV. The CDR3 length is 14 residues. V lost 9 bases and J lost 5, with 18 bases in between. The CDR3 nucleotides are TGTGCCAGTGGCCCTTATAGGGGAGAAGATACGCAGTATTTT. Translation gives CASGPYRGEDTQYF.

V gene TRBV11-2 combines with J gene TRBJ2-7, with 7 bases that match TRBD2. CDR1 is SGHAT, CDR2 FQNNGV, per germline. The CDR3 runs to 14 residues. V was pared by 3 bases and J by 2 bases, with 4 bases of the junction left unmatched. The CDR3 DNA reads as TGTGCCAGCAGCTTCGGAACTAGCGCCTACGAGCAGTACGTC. This encodes CASSFGTSAYEQYV.

A few counts support this clonotype. The genes are TRBV12-3 or TRBV12-4 and TRBJ2-1; D might be TRBD1 or TRBD2, each matching 5 bases. Trimming pared 6 bases from V and 12 bases from J, leaving 21 bases between. This CDR3 has 14 amino acids. This CDR3 reads CASRPTGTLEGQFF. In nucleotides, the CDR3 is TGTGCCAGCAGACCAACGGGGACCCTCGAGGGGCAGTTCTTC.

This clonotype turned up a few times. V gene TRBV6-5 combines with J gene TRBJ2-3, with TRBD1 matching over 8 bases. J gave up 2 bases and V 2 bases, and 3 bases lay outside the gene matches. The CDR3 length is 15 residues. Germline V gene lookup returns CDR1 MNHEY and CDR2 SVGAGI. DNA for the CDR3: TGTGCCAGCAGTTACAGGACAGGGTACACAGATACGCAGTATTTT. The encoded protein is CASSYRTGYTDTQYF.

This clonotype turned up a few times. The genes are TRBV6-2 or TRBV6-3 and TRBJ2-1; 8 nucleotides line up with TRBD2. There are 15 residues in the CDR3. Trimming removed 6 bases from V and 4 bases from J; junction bases left unmatched: 8. Germline assignment: CDR1 MNHEY and CDR2 SVGEGT. CDR3 DNA sequence: TGTGCCAGCAGAACAGCGGGGGCTGGATACAATGAGCAGTTCTTC. Translating gives CASRTAGAGYNEQFF.

This clonotype came up a few times. The CDR3 region has the DNA TGCGCCAGCAGCCGAGTCGGACAGCGGCTGGGGGCCAACGTCCTGACTTTC. It encodes CASSRVGQRLGANVLTF. The chain employs TRBV4-1 and TRBJ2-6; D possibly corresponds to TRBD1 (6 bases). Germline loops: CDR1 MGHRA, CDR2 YSYEKL. This CDR3 is 17 amino acids long. Between the trimmed V and J ends, which lost 4 bases and 4 bases, there was a span of 17 bases.

This clonotype was recorded a few times. The chain links TRBV7-2 to TRBJ2-3; 7 bases map to TRBD1. After removal of 2 bases from V and 0 bases from J, the junction contained 5 bases not matched to a gene. Germline assignment: CDR1 SGHTA and CDR2 FQGNSA. CDR3 length: 16 amino acids. The CDR3 protein is CASSLRKTGSTDTQYF. Here the CDR3 DNA reads TGTGCCAGCAGCTTACGTAAGACAGGGAGCACAGATACGCAGTATTTT.

The CDR3 coding sequence is TGCGCCAGCAGCTACCTGGACAGAGGCGGGAGCGAGCAGTACTTC. This encodes CASSYLDRGGSEQYF. The chain uses TRBV5-1 and TRBJ2-7; a weak D match, TRBD2 (7 bases). The germline V and J ends were trimmed by 3 bases and 6 bases, with 19 bases remaining between them. Per the germline V gene, CDR1 is SGHRS and CDR2 is YFSETQ. The CDR3 contains 15 residues.

This clonotype turned up a few times. The rearrangement links TRBV7-9 to TRBJ1-4, with 10 bases that match TRBD1. The germline CDR1 and CDR2 sequences are SEHNR and FQNEAQ (reference sequence). Trimming at V came to 4 bases and at J to 10 bases, leaving 9 bases not matched to a gene. The CDR3 runs to 15 residues. Written as DNA, the CDR3 is TGTGCCAGCAGCTCCGGGACAGGGGATTACGGAAAACTGTTTTTT. Translation: CASSSGTGDYGKLFF.

The chain has TRBV4-2 and TRBJ2-4; TRBD1 or TRBD2 may be the D gene (5 bases each). The CDR3 is made up of 15 amino acids. CDR1 LGHNA and CDR2 YNFKEQ come from the germline V gene. Trimming took off 3 bases at V and 0 bases at J, with 9 bases between the two ends. CDR3 in DNA: TGTGCCAGCAGCCAGCCCGGGACAGCCAAAAACATTCAGTACTTC. It translates to CASSQPGTAKNIQYF.

This clonotype was found a few times. In DNA form, the CDR3 reads TGTGCCAGCAGCTTGGTTTCCGAACCTTTTTGGGAGCAGTACTTC. Translation: CASSLVSEPFWEQYF. V and J are TRBV5-6 and TRBJ2-7; D gene ambiguous. Looked up from germline, CDR1 is SGHDT and CDR2 is YYEEEE. CDR3 length: 15 amino acids. V lost 0 bases and J 7 bases, leaving 17 bases between the germline ends. Full variable domain (missing parts from reference TRBV5-6 and TRBJ2-7): DAGVTQSPTHLIKTRGQQVTLRCSPKSGHDTVSWYQQALGQGPQFIFQYYEEEERQRGNFPDRFSGHQFPNYSSELNVNALLLGDSALYLCASSLVSEPFWEQYFGPGTRLTVT.

V gene TRBV24-1 combines with J gene TRBJ2-3, with 7 bases fitting TRBD2. V was pared by 6 bases and J by 0 bases, with 5 bases of the junction left unmatched. The V gene's germline CDR1 is KGHDR and CDR2 SFDVKD. This CDR3 comprises 15 residues. For the CDR3, the DNA is TGTGCCACCAGTAACAGCGGGGACAGCACAGATACGCAGTATTTT. Translated, it gives CATSNSGDSTDTQYF.

V is TRBV4-3 and J is TRBJ2-2; tentatively, D is TRBD2 (6 bases). Germline lookup yields CDR1 LGHNA and CDR2 YSLEER. The CDR3 consists of 16 residues. Trimming cost V 7 bases and J 5 bases, with 20 bases left between them. For the CDR3, the DNA is TGCGCCAGCACCCGGTCCGGAGGGGTTAGTACCGGGGAGCTGTTTTTT. As protein: CASTRSGGVSTGELFF.

The V gene is TRBV10-3, the J gene TRBJ1-4; the D gene is possibly TRBD1 (5 bases). The CDR3 covers 13 residues. Deletions cut 6 bases from V and 8 bases from J, with 13 bases between. Germline V gene data show CDR1 as ENHRY and CDR2 as SYGVKD. CDR3 nucleotide sequence: TGTGCCATCAGGGAAGGGGTACAGGAAAAACTGTTTTTT. It encodes CAIREGVQEKLFF.

This clonotype was detected only a few times. This chain connects TRBV12-3 or TRBV12-4 to TRBJ1-5; D is unclear. V was cut by 3 bases and J by 7 bases, with 10 bases left in between. CDR3 length: 13 amino acids. CDR3 in amino acids: CASSFDDSQPQHF. In DNA, the CDR3 is TGTGCCAGCAGTTTTGATGATTCCCAGCCCCAGCATTTT.

Many counts were recorded for this clonotype. V is TRBV7-8 and J is TRBJ1-5, with TRBD1 identical over 7 bases. Germline CDR1 SGHVS, CDR2 FQNEAQ. V shed 6 bases, J shed 0 bases, and the junction held 8 bases outside the gene matches. CDR3 size: 16 residues. CDR3 DNA: TGTGCCAGCAGTTCGACAGGGAAATATAGCAATCAGCCCCAGCATTTT. Its translation is CASSSTGKYSNQPQHF. Together with reference TRBV7-8 and TRBJ1-5, the CDR3 gives the full variable domain: GAGVSQSPRYKVAKRGQDVALRCDPISGHVSLFWYQQALGQGPEFLTYFQNEAQLDKSGLPSDRFFAERPEGSVSTLKIQRTQQEDSAVYLCASSSTGKYSNQPQHFGDGTRLSIL.

The chain employs TRBV5-6 and TRBJ2-7, with 7 bases fitting TRBD2. Trimming removed 0 bases from V and 1 base from J; junction bases left unmatched: 4. The CDR3 consists of 15 residues. Germline-derived CDR1 and CDR2 are SGHDT and YYEEEE. DNA of the CDR3: TGTGCCAGCAGCTTGGGCGGGGGTCTATCCTACGAGCAGTACTTC. Protein sequence: CASSLGGGLSYEQYF.

This clonotype has a handful of counts. The J gene is TRBJ2-1, the V gene TRBV28; 8 bases match TRBD2. The V and J ends lost 5 bases and 6 bases, in that order; junction bases with no gene match: 12. Germline V gives CDR1 MDHEN, CDR2 SYDVKM. This CDR3 contains 16 residues. CDR3 nucleotide sequence: TGTGCCAGCAGTGCCCAAGGCGGGGGGAACACCAATGAGCAGTTCTTC. This codes for CASSAQGGGNTNEQFF.